The present T cell receptor (beta chain) was sequenced within a study of T-cell memory formation after mild COVID-19. Study summary: Largely, the TCR clusters proved donor specific. Study conclusions and caveats: Clones that contracted from day 15 to 85 were balanced CD4/CD8, while later expanders leaned CD4+. Mainly CM and EM harbored the contracting CD4+ clones; mainly EMRA harbored the CD8+ ones. The authors did not confirm SARS-CoV-2 specificity of second-wave clones peaking day 37.

In its sample, this clonotype was seen a few times. The antigen remains unidentified. The CDR3 has 18 amino acids. The germline CDR1 and CDR2 sequences are MNHEY and SMNVEV (reference sequence). Trimming shortened V by 11 bases and J by 0 bases, and 29 bases separated the two germline ends. TCRdb itself ran the 5' RACE reads through MiXCR, one entry per CDR3 protein. This table holds about 290,000 distinct CDR3 sequences, 15% found once. This clonotype was sampled from a young man who had mild COVID-19 (a few samples of this study predate the infection). Cell type and time point are not known. The V gene is TRBV27, the J gene TRBJ2-7, with D possibly TRBD2 on 5 matching bases. Sequenced: PBMCs or a T cell subset sorted from them (not recorded which). The chain's CDR3 is CAARPLERTAGSSYEQYV. DNA for the CDR3: TGTGCCGCGCGGCCGTTAGAGCGGACGGCAGGCAGCTCCTACGAGCAGTACGTC.